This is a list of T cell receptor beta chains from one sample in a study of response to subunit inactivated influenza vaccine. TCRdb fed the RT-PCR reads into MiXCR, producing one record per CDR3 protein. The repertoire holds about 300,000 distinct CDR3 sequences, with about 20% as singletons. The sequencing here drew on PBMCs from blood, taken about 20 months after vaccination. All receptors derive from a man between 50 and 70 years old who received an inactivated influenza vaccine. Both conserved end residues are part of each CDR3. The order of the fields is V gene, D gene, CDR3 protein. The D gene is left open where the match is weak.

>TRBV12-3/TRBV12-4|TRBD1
CASSLDRGREGYTF
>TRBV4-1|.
CASSQDDAPNYGYTF
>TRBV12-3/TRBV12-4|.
CASSLAWYEQYF
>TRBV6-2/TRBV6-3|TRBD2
CASSYPGLAADTQYF
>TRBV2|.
CASSAGNSNQPQHF
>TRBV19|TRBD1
CASSIVRTGGFQPQHF
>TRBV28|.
CASSSLSSGLFTQPQHF
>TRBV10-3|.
CAISESSVDEQFF
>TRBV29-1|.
CSVEVGRGTQYF
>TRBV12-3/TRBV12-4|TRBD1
CASSSPGTGKYEQYF
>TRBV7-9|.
CASSLATTGTGYTF
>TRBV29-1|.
CSVIWRRRSTDTQYF
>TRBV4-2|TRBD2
CASSKPTSGVGTQYF
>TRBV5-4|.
CASSLEGSRGYTF
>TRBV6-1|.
CASSEARLAYYGYTF
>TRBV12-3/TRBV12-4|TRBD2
CASALAGDQETQYF
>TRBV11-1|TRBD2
CASSSGTSGRRLEDTQYF
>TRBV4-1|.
CASRKGDNTEAFF
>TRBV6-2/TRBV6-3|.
CASTEAGSGYEQYF
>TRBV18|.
CASSPGESRPQHF
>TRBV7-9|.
CASSLASGVPPDEQFF
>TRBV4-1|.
CASSLRTTHLGGYTF
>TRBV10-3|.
CAIMSSGRNNEQFF
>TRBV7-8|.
CASSWVRRSYNEQFF
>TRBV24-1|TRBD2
CATSDGSGRPSNTGELFF
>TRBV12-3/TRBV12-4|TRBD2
CASSLRGSSYNEQFF
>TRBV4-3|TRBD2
CASSLSGSPQETQYF
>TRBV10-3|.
CAISESRGNYGYTF
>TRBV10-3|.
CAIRVQDEQYF
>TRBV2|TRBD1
CASTSGQGYTEAFF
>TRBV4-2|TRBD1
CASSLEVTGGTEAFF